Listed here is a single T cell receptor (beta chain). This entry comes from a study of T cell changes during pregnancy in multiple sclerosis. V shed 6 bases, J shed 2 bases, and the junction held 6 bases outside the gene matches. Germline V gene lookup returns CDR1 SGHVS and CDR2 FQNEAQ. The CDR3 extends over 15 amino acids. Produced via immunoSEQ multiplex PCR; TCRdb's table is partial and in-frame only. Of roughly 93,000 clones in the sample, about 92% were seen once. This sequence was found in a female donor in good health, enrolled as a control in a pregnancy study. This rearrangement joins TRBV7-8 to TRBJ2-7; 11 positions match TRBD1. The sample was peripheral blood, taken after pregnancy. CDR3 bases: TGTGCCAGCAGTGGGGGACAGGGGGTACCCTACGAGCAGTACTTC. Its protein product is CASSGGQGVPYEQYF.